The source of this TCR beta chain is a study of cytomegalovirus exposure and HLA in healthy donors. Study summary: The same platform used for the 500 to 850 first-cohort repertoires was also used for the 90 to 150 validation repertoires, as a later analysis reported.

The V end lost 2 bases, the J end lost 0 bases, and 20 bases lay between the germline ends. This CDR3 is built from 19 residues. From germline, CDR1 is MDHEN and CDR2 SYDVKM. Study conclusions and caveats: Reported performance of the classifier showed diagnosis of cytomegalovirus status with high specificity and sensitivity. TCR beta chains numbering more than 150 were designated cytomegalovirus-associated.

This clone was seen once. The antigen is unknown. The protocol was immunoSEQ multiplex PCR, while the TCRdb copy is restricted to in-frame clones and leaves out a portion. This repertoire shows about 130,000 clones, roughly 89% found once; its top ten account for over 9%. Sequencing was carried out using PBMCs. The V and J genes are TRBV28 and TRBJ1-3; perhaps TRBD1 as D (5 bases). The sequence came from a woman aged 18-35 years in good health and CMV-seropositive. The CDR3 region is CASSLGGLGRGLSGNTIYF. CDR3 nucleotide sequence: TGTGCCAGCAGTTTAGGGGGACTGGGAAGGGGACTCTCTGGAAACACCATATATTTT.